This T cell receptor beta chain was captured by sequencing in a study of blood T cell repertoires in COVID-19. V dropped 1 base and J dropped 2 bases, with 11 bases sitting between them. The CDR3 length is 15 residues. The germline V gene encodes CDR1 LGHDT and CDR2 YNNKEL (reference sequence). Here immunoSEQ multiplex PCR was the method, and the copy in TCRdb shows in-frame clones only, minus some. The table records 80,000 to 95,000 clones, 81% of them present only once. The sequenced sample was peripheral blood. This chain links TRBV3-1 (or the pseudogene TRBV3-2) with TRBJ2-5, with a tentative D call TRBD2 (5 bases). This clonotype was sampled from a man at least 80 years old with acute or convalescent COVID-19. The CDR3, as DNA: TGTGCCAGCAGCCAAGCCCGGACTCGGCAAGAGACCCAGTACTTC. Translation gives CASSQARTRQETQYF.